A selection of T cell receptor beta chains follows, all from one sample in a study of T cell responses to AZD1222 COVID-19 vaccine. Some clones are missing from TCRdb's copy, which holds only in-frame ones; the method was immunoSEQ multiplex PCR. This table holds over 65,000 clones, 85% to 90% found once. The sequences come from peripheral blood, collected on day 0 of AZD1222 vaccination. Receptor source: an adult in good health. The CDR3 runs from the conserved cysteine through the conserved F or W. The order of the fields is D gene, V gene, clone size, J gene, CDR3 protein, CDR3 DNA. A D gene is named only where the DNA matches it firmly. Clone size, where shown, is once, few, many, or a class for clones that have expanded.

D gene: TRBD1; V gene: TRBV25-1; clone size: few; J gene: TRBJ1-4; CDR3 protein: CASSEFKQGAANEKLFF; CDR3 DNA: TGTGCCAGCAGTGAATTTAAGCAGGGGGCGGCTAATGAAAAACTGTTTTTT
D gene: .; V gene: TRBV5-1; clone size: .; J gene: TRBJ2-2; CDR3 protein: CANSLFRGDTGELFF; CDR3 DNA: TGCGCCAACAGCTTGTTCAGAGGAGACACCGGGGAGCTGTTTTTT
D gene: TRBD1; V gene: TRBV29-1; clone size: .; J gene: TRBJ1-1; CDR3 protein: CSVPTGQGLSEAFF; CDR3 DNA: TGCAGCGTACCTACAGGACAGGGGTTGAGTGAAGCTTTCTTT
D gene: .; V gene: TRBV25-1; clone size: .; J gene: TRBJ1-2; CDR3 protein: CASSGWDNYYGYTF; CDR3 DNA: TGTGCCAGCAGTGGGTGGGACAACTACTATGGCTACACCTTC
D gene: .; V gene: TRBV11-2; clone size: few; J gene: TRBJ1-4; CDR3 protein: CASSSSQGGYEKLFF; CDR3 DNA: TGTGCCAGCAGCTCTTCACAGGGCGGCTACGAAAAACTGTTTTTT
D gene: .; V gene: TRBV18; clone size: .; J gene: TRBJ1-2; CDR3 protein: CASSPTDTGNGYTF; CDR3 DNA: TGTGCCAGCTCACCAACCGACACAGGGAATGGCTACACCTTC
D gene: .; V gene: TRBV11-3; clone size: .; J gene: TRBJ2-7; CDR3 protein: CASSLRDSPYEQYF; CDR3 DNA: TGTGCCAGCAGCTTACGAGACAGCCCCTACGAGCAGTACTTC
D gene: .; V gene: TRBV3-1/TRBV3-2; clone size: .; J gene: TRBJ2-2; CDR3 protein: CASSQQGELFF; CDR3 DNA: TGTGCCAGCAGCCAACAGGGGGAGCTGTTTTTT
D gene: .; V gene: TRBV30; clone size: .; J gene: TRBJ1-5; CDR3 protein: CAWSYTYSNQPQHF; CDR3 DNA: TGTGCCTGGAGTTATACCTATAGCAATCAGCCCCAGCATTTT
D gene: TRBD2; V gene: TRBV10-3; clone size: .; J gene: TRBJ2-1; CDR3 protein: CAISDPGTSGRDNEQFF; CDR3 DNA: TGTGCCATCAGTGACCCAGGGACTAGCGGGAGAGACAATGAGCAGTTCTTC
D gene: .; V gene: TRBV7-9; clone size: .; J gene: TRBJ2-3; CDR3 protein: CASSLQSGASTDTQYF; CDR3 DNA: TGTGCCAGCAGCTTACAGTCTGGAGCGAGCACAGATACGCAGTATTTT
D gene: .; V gene: TRBV11-2; clone size: once; J gene: TRBJ2-3; CDR3 protein: CASSSPSPGSLLTDTQYF; CDR3 DNA: TGTGCCAGCAGCTCCCCATCGCCAGGCTCCCTTCTCACAGATACGCAGTATTTT
D gene: .; V gene: TRBV5-1; clone size: .; J gene: TRBJ1-1; CDR3 protein: CASSLAGQGHTEAFF; CDR3 DNA: TGCGCCAGCAGCTTGGCCGGTCAGGGACACACTGAAGCTTTCTTT
D gene: .; V gene: TRBV6-1; clone size: .; J gene: TRBJ2-7; CDR3 protein: CASSEGGRRQYEQYF; CDR3 DNA: TGTGCCAGCAGTGAAGGGGGACGACGGCAGTACGAGCAGTACTTC
D gene: .; V gene: TRBV7-9; clone size: once; J gene: TRBJ1-1; CDR3 protein: CASSLEIPNTEAFF; CDR3 DNA: TGTGCCAGCAGCTTAGAGATTCCGAACACTGAAGCTTTCTTT
D gene: .; V gene: TRBV11-2; clone size: few; J gene: TRBJ2-7; CDR3 protein: CASSLVVTDSYEQYF; CDR3 DNA: TGTGCCAGCAGCTTAGTAGTGACCGACTCCTACGAGCAGTACTTC
D gene: .; V gene: TRBV28; clone size: .; J gene: TRBJ1-5; CDR3 protein: CASSLGGTVLGQPQHF; CDR3 DNA: TGTGCCAGCAGTTTGGGGGGGACCGTCCTGGGTCAGCCCCAGCATTTT
D gene: TRBD1; V gene: TRBV19; clone size: .; J gene: TRBJ2-1; CDR3 protein: CASSSRTGAHNEQFF; CDR3 DNA: TGTGCCAGTAGTAGCAGGACAGGGGCCCACAATGAGCAGTTCTTC
D gene: .; V gene: TRBV10-3; clone size: .; J gene: TRBJ1-5; CDR3 protein: CAIMMDPNQPQHF; CDR3 DNA: TGTGCCATCATGATGGACCCAAATCAGCCCCAGCATTTT
D gene: TRBD2; V gene: TRBV7-9; clone size: .; J gene: TRBJ2-3; CDR3 protein: CASSSGLEVPDTQYF; CDR3 DNA: TGTGCCAGCAGCTCGGGACTAGAGGTTCCCGATACGCAGTATTTT
D gene: TRBD2; V gene: TRBV4-1; clone size: .; J gene: TRBJ2-1; CDR3 protein: CASSQAWGGRYDEQFF; CDR3 DNA: TGCGCCAGCAGCCAGGCTTGGGGCGGGAGATACGATGAGCAGTTCTTC
D gene: .; V gene: TRBV9; clone size: .; J gene: TRBJ1-1; CDR3 protein: CASSVATGEPNTEAFF; CDR3 DNA: TGTGCCAGCAGCGTAGCTACGGGGGAACCGAACACTGAAGCTTTCTTT
D gene: TRBD2; V gene: TRBV11-2; clone size: .; J gene: TRBJ2-7; CDR3 protein: CASSLVIGSGTYEQYF; CDR3 DNA: TGTGCCAGCAGCTTAGTAATCGGTAGCGGGACCTACGAGCAGTACTTC
D gene: .; V gene: TRBV28; clone size: .; J gene: TRBJ1-6; CDR3 protein: CASSPLDRSRRLNSPLHF; CDR3 DNA: TGTGCCAGCAGTCCGCTGGACAGATCAAGAAGACTCAATTCACCCCTCCACTTT
D gene: .; V gene: TRBV19; clone size: .; J gene: TRBJ1-1; CDR3 protein: CASSRVNTEAFF; CDR3 DNA: TGTGCCAGTAGCAGGGTTAACACTGAAGCTTTCTTT
D gene: .; V gene: TRBV5-4; clone size: .; J gene: TRBJ1-1; CDR3 protein: CASIPSGGAAFF; CDR3 DNA: TGTGCCAGCATCCCAAGTGGCGGGGCGGCTTTCTTT
D gene: .; V gene: TRBV9; clone size: .; J gene: TRBJ1-6; CDR3 protein: CASSVGGVGSPLHF; CDR3 DNA: TGTGCCAGCAGCGTAGGAGGGGTTGGGTCACCCCTCCACTTT
D gene: .; V gene: TRBV25-1; clone size: many; J gene: TRBJ1-2; CDR3 protein: CASSRNYGYTF; CDR3 DNA: TGTGCCAGCAGTAGGAACTATGGCTACACCTTC
D gene: .; V gene: TRBV14; clone size: .; J gene: TRBJ2-1; CDR3 protein: CASSQVSYNEQFF; CDR3 DNA: TGTGCCAGCAGCCAAGTAAGCTACAATGAGCAGTTCTTC
D gene: TRBD2; V gene: TRBV5-1; clone size: .; J gene: TRBJ2-3; CDR3 protein: CASSPRTSASDTQYF; CDR3 DNA: TGCGCCAGCAGCCCTAGGACTAGCGCCTCAGATACGCAGTATTTT
D gene: TRBD2; V gene: TRBV10-3; clone size: .; J gene: TRBJ2-1; CDR3 protein: CAISEDLPGLAGKSYNEQFF; CDR3 DNA: TGTGCCATCAGTGAGGACCTCCCCGGACTAGCGGGCAAATCCTACAATGAGCAGTTCTTC
D gene: TRBD1; V gene: TRBV27; clone size: .; J gene: TRBJ1-1; CDR3 protein: CASSPGTGNTEAFF; CDR3 DNA: TGTGCCAGCAGCCCCGGGACAGGGAACACTGAAGCTTTCTTT